Following are 20 T cell receptor beta chains from one sample sequenced in a study of T cell changes during pregnancy in multiple sclerosis. Produced via immunoSEQ multiplex PCR; TCRdb's table is partial and in-frame only. The repertoire holds 50,000 to 70,000 clones, with about nine tenths as singletons. The sample was peripheral blood, taken in the third trimester of pregnancy. These receptors came from a female donor in good health, enrolled as a control in a pregnancy study.

CDR3 sequence reads: CASAGRTPYQETQYF. DNA of the CDR3: TGTGCCAGCGCCGGTCGAACCCCGTACCAAGAGACCCAGTACTTC. The J gene is TRBJ2-5, the V gene TRBV6-5; no definite D call. The CDR3 extends over 15 amino acids. Germline lookup yields CDR1 MNHEY and CDR2 SVGAGI. Trimming cost V 8 bases and J 0 bases, with 16 bases left between them.

This rearrangement joins TRBV7-3 to TRBJ2-3; the match to TRBD1 covers 7 bases. The V gene's germline CDR1 is SGHTA and CDR2 FQGTGA. V dropped 4 bases and J dropped 3; count of bases not matched to a gene: 4. This CDR3 contains 14 residues. The CDR3 sequence is CASSSQGLTDTQYF. As DNA, the CDR3 is TGTGCCAGCAGCTCACAGGGGCTGACAGATACGCAGTATTTT.

The rearrangement uses TRBV9 and TRBJ1-1; D is perhaps TRBD1 (6 bases). The CDR3 consists of 15 residues. V dropped 4 bases and J dropped 0 bases, with 13 bases sitting between them. CDR1 and CDR2 (germline): SGDLS, YYNGEE. CDR3 sequence reads: CASSPGQIMNTEAFF. The DNA of the CDR3 is TGTGCCAGCAGCCCAGGACAGATCATGAACACTGAAGCTTTCTTT.

The J gene is TRBJ2-7, the V gene TRBV19; TRBD1 matches 7 bases. J lost 7 bases, V lost 4 bases, and 7 bases had no gene match. The CDR3 is 13 amino acids. CDR1 is LNHDA, CDR2 SQIVND, per germline (reference sequence). CDR3 region: CASSTRTGLEQYF. The DNA of the CDR3 is TGTGCCAGTAGTACCCGGACAGGTCTGGAGCAGTACTTC.

V usage is TRBV4-2 and J usage is TRBJ2-1, with 10 bases that match TRBD2. The CDR3 sequence is 16 residues long. The V gene end was trimmed by 3 bases and the J gene end by 8 bases; junction bases not matched to a gene: 10. Germline-derived CDR1 and CDR2 are LGHNA and YNFKEQ. DNA of the CDR3: TGTGCCAGCAGCCAGGGGAGGGAGCGGGAGGGGCATGAGCAGTTCTTC. Amino acid sequence: CASSQGREREGHEQFF.

This clone was observed a single time. This chain joins TRBV28 and TRBJ1-1; maybe TRBD1 (6 bases). Germline loops: CDR1 MDHEN, CDR2 SYDVKM. The CDR3 contains 12 residues. The ends were cut back, 3 bases at V and 10 bases at J, with 12 bases in the middle. CDR3 sequence: CASSLGGGPAFF. DNA for the CDR3: TGTGCCAGCAGTTTGGGCGGGGGGCCAGCTTTCTTT.

The V and J genes are TRBV27 and TRBJ2-1; D might be TRBD1 (5 bases). The V end lost 7 bases, the J end lost 6 bases, and 16 bases lay between the germline ends. Looked up from germline, CDR1 is MNHEY and CDR2 is SMNVEV (reference sequence). This CDR3 is built from 14 residues. CDR3 sequence reads: CASMEMGQGNEQFF. DNA for the CDR3: TGTGCCAGCATGGAAATGGGGCAGGGCAATGAGCAGTTCTTC.

The chain links TRBV19 to TRBJ1-2; D is perhaps TRBD1 (6 bases). Trimming removed 5 bases from V and 8 bases from J, with 18 bases in between. The CDR3 is made up of 14 amino acids. Germline loops: CDR1 LNHDA, CDR2 SQIVND (reference sequence). DNA of the CDR3: TGTGCCAGTAGTGGGTTACAGGGATACTTCGGCTACACCTTC. As protein: CASSGLQGYFGYTF.

This chain uses TRBV15 with TRBJ2-7; TRBD1 might be the D (6 bases). The germline V and J ends were trimmed by 6 bases and 2 bases, with 8 bases remaining between them. Germline loops: CDR1 LNHNV, CDR2 YYDKDF (reference sequence). This CDR3 contains 12 residues. The CDR3 here is CATSRDTYEQYF. DNA for the CDR3: TGTGCCACCAGTCGGGACACCTACGAGCAGTACTTC. Variable domain in full (rest from reference TRBV15 and TRBJ2-7): DAMVIQNPRYQVTQFGKPVTLSCSQTLNHNVMYWYQQKSSQAPKLLFHYYDKDFNNEADTPDNFQSRRPNTSFCFLDIRSPGLGDTAMYLCATSRDTYEQYFGPGTRLTVT.

The chain combines TRBV19 with TRBJ2-5, with 8 positions matching TRBD1. The germline V gene encodes CDR1 LNHDA and CDR2 SQIVND (reference sequence). The CDR3 contains 16 residues. V trimming: 2 bases; J trimming: 2 bases; junction bases outside the gene matches: 7. The CDR3, as DNA: TGTGCCAGTAGTATATCCCGACAGGGGCCTCAAGAGACCCAGTACTTC. Protein sequence: CASSISRQGPQETQYF.

This clone was recorded only once. V gene TRBV4-1 combines with J gene TRBJ1-2; TRBD1 might be the D (6 bases). Trimming took 3 bases from V and 6 from J, leaving 20 bases between them. CDR1 and CDR2 (germline): MGHRA, YSYEKL. CDR3 length: 16 residues. CDR3 DNA sequence: TGCGCCAGCAGCCACTCGCCACCAGGGGATTTTGATGGCTACACCTTC. Translating it yields CASSHSPPGDFDGYTF.

CDR3 amino acids: CASRSLDSHYGYTF. The DNA for the CDR3 is TGTGCCAGCAGATCCCTAGACAGCCACTATGGCTACACCTTC. This chain uses TRBV6-1 with TRBJ1-2; D is perhaps TRBD1 (5 bases). This CDR3 comprises 14 residues. The germline gives CDR1 MNHNS, CDR2 SASEGT. V was shortened by 6 bases and J by 3 bases, with 14 bases between the two germline ends.

This clone appeared once. This chain connects TRBV29-1 to TRBJ1-1; D might be TRBD1 (5 bases). V was trimmed by 0 bases and J by 5 bases, leaving 13 bases between them. The CDR3 has 14 amino acids. CDR1 is SQVTM, CDR2 ANQGSEA, per germline. CDR3 DNA: TGCAGCGTTGAAGATGGGGGGTGGAGGACTGAAGCTTTCTTT. Translated, it gives CSVEDGGWRTEAFF.

The CDR3 DNA follows: TGTGCCAGCAGCTCTGGACTAGCGGGAGGAACAGATACGCAGTATTTT. Residues: CASSSGLAGGTDTQYF. The gene calls are TRBV5-8 and TRBJ2-3; the match to TRBD2 covers 14 bases. The J segment lost 3 bases and the V segment lost 3 bases, leaving 3 bases of the junction unmatched. Per the germline V gene, CDR1 is SGHTS and CDR2 is YDEGEE. The CDR3 contains 16 residues.

The chain recombines TRBV7-6 with TRBJ2-1; TRBD2 might be the D (7 bases). Germline V gene sequence: CDR1 SGHVS, CDR2 FNYEAQ. V shed 5 bases and J shed 8 bases, with 22 bases lying between them. CDR3 length: 16 amino acids. The CDR3 region is CASSGGAGAEVDEQFF. The CDR3 nucleotides read TGTGCCAGCAGCGGGGGGGCGGGGGCCGAGGTTGATGAGCAGTTCTTC.

This CDR3 reads CASRDPGGSYYNEQFF. Here the CDR3 DNA reads TGTGCCAGTAGAGATCCGGGGGGATCCTACTACAATGAGCAGTTCTTC. The chain joins TRBV19 to TRBJ2-1; 7 bases align to TRBD2. There are 16 residues in the CDR3. Germline V gene sequence: CDR1 LNHDA, CDR2 SQIVND (reference sequence). The junction had 11 bases not matched to a gene; V was cut back by 6 bases and J by 3 bases.

The chain carries TRBV28 and TRBJ2-2; 11 nucleotides match TRBD2. Trimming cost V 6 bases and J 0 bases; bases outside gene matches: 3. The CDR3 has 16 amino acids. CDR1 is MDHEN and CDR2 is SYDVKM in the germline V gene. CDR3 coding DNA: TGTGCCAGCAGCCTACTAGCGGGAGCGAACACCGGGGAGCTGTTTTTT. Its protein is CASSLLAGANTGELFF.

This clone was counted between two and nine times. J is TRBJ2-7 and V is TRBV5-1, with TRBD1 identical over 8 bases. J lost 6 bases, V lost 0 bases, and 8 bases had no gene match. This CDR3 is built from 15 residues. From germline, CDR1 is SGHRS and CDR2 YFSETQ. CDR3 coding DNA: TGCGCCAGCAGCTTGGGTGGACAGGGAGGTGTCGAGCAGTACTTC. As protein: CASSLGGQGGVEQYF.

This rearrangement joins TRBV6-5 to TRBJ1-4; TRBD1 matches 7 bases. The CDR3 runs 15 residues. Germline CDR1 is MNHEY and CDR2 is SVGAGI. Trimming removed 5 bases from V and 4 bases from J; junction bases left unmatched: 7. CDR3 in DNA: TGTGCCAGCAGTCGTCAGGGACAGCTTAATGAAAAACTGTTTTTT. Its protein product is CASSRQGQLNEKLFF.

This clone was recorded once. This chain joins TRBV5-4 and TRBJ2-5; the D is unclear. This CDR3 is 12 amino acids long. From germline, CDR1 is SGHNT and CDR2 YYREEE (reference sequence). Deletions cut 4 bases from V and 2 bases from J, with 6 bases between. In DNA, the CDR3 is TGTGCCAGCAGCAACGAGCAAGAGACCCAGTACTTC. Its protein product is CASSNEQETQYF.